The 18 T cell receptor beta chains given below trace back to one sample, sequenced in a study of shared clonotypes between healthy human individuals. Clones were sequenced by immunoSEQ multiplex PCR, and TCRdb holds only the in-frame ones, with some missing. The table includes roughly 2,000,000 clones, about 95% detected once. CD45RO-negative CD8 cells positively selected for CCR7 made up the naive population, which excluded terminally differentiated effector memory CD45RA+ cells. Sequencing was done on a sample of naive CD8+ T cells sorted from blood. All receptors come from a man younger than 30 in good health.

Concerning this clone itself: Additional DNA sequences in this sample encode the identical CDR3. The chain uses TRBV11-2 and TRBJ2-7; 8 nucleotides align to TRBD1. After removal of 5 bases from V and 2 bases from J, the junction contained 5 bases not matched to a gene. This CDR3 region has 14 residues. Germline V lookup: CDR1 SGHAT, CDR2 FQNNGV. CDR3 nucleotide sequence: TGTGCCAGCAGCCCAGGGGGCGGGACCTACGAGCAGTACTTC. Translating gives CASSPGGGTYEQYF. Full variable domain (rest looked up from reference TRBV11-2 and TRBJ2-7): EAGVAQSPRYKIIEKRQSVAFWCNPISGHATLYWYQQILGQGPKLLIQFQNNGVVDDSQLPKDRFSAERLKGVDSTLKIQPAKLEDSAVYLCASSPGGGTYEQYFGPGTRLTVT.

The chain recombines TRBV6-8 with TRBJ2-7; 8 positions agree with TRBD1. The V gene end was trimmed by 7 bases and the J gene end by 3 bases; junction bases not matched to a gene: 5. The germline V gene encodes CDR1 MNHGY and CDR2 SAAAGT. There are 13 residues in the CDR3. This CDR3 reads CASIDRGDYEQYF. The CDR3 nucleotides read TGTGCCAGCATCGACAGGGGAGACTACGAGCAGTACTTC.

This chain connects TRBV27 to TRBJ2-3, with no clear D. The CDR3 covers 15 residues. Trimming took 10 bases from V and 6 from J, leaving 23 bases between them. Germline CDR1 and CDR2: MNHEY and SMNVEV (reference sequence). CDR3 in DNA: TGTGCCACCTGGGCGGCTAGGATGGGAAGGGATACGCAGTATTTT. Amino acids: CATWAARMGRDTQYF.

The chain is built from TRBV27 and TRBJ2-5, with D possibly being TRBD1 or TRBD2 (6 bases each). Germline V lookup: CDR1 MNHEY, CDR2 SMNVEV (reference sequence). V lost 6 bases to trimming and J lost 2 bases, with 13 bases between them. The CDR3 has 14 residues. The CDR3 loop reads CASSPGGFQETQYF. CDR3 nucleotide sequence: TGTGCCAGCAGCCCCGGGGGCTTTCAAGAGACCCAGTACTTC.

This clone appeared a single time. The chain couples TRBV30 to TRBJ1-2, with no clear D. V was shortened by 8 bases and J by 7 bases, with 14 bases between the two germline ends. In germline, CDR1 is GTSNPN, CDR2 SVGIG (reference sequence). The length of the CDR3 is 11 residues. CDR3 protein: CAHLGSIGYTF. Written as DNA, the CDR3 is TGTGCCCACCTGGGAAGTATTGGCTACACCTTC.

This chain joins TRBV25-1 and TRBJ2-7; a possible D gene is TRBD2 (6 bases). Germline lookup yields CDR1 MGHDK and CDR2 SYGVNS. Trimming took 3 bases from V and 1 from J, leaving 10 bases between them. This CDR3 spans 14 amino acids. The CDR3 region has the DNA TGTGCCAGCAGTGATAGCGGAGTATCCTACGAGCAGTACTTC. It codes for CASSDSGVSYEQYF.

The rearrangement joins TRBV4-3 to TRBJ2-3, with D maybe TRBD2 (5 bases). The CDR3 runs to 17 residues. Germline CDR1 reads LGHNA; CDR2 reads YSLEER. Trimming left V 2 bases short and J 2 bases short, with 17 bases between. This chain's CDR3 is CASSQRRKGEHTDTQYF. CDR3 nucleotides: TGCGCCAGCAGCCAAAGGAGGAAGGGAGAGCACACAGATACGCAGTATTTT.

The chain combines TRBV30 with TRBJ2-1; TRBD1 agrees at 7 bases. This CDR3 is 13 amino acids long. V trimming: 0 bases; J trimming: 8 bases; junction bases outside the gene matches: 4. Germline V CDR1 and CDR2: GTSNPN, SVGIG (reference sequence). Written as DNA, the CDR3 is TGTGCCTGGAGTGTAGAGGGGGCAGATGAGCAGTTCTTC. Its protein product is CAWSVEGADEQFF.

The chain carries TRBV7-9 and TRBJ1-1; tentatively, D is TRBD1 (5 bases). CDR1 SEHNR and CDR2 FQNEAQ come from the germline V gene (reference sequence). This CDR3 spans 14 amino acids. Trimming removed 3 bases at V and 0 bases at J, with 8 bases between. For the CDR3, the DNA is TGTGCCAGCAGCTTCGACAGCTTGAACACTGAAGCTTTCTTT. Amino acids: CASSFDSLNTEAFF.

The chain links TRBV13 to TRBJ2-3; TRBD1 agrees at 7 bases. CDR3 size: 16 residues. Germline CDR1 and CDR2: PRHDT and FYEKMQ (reference sequence). V was pared by 1 base and J by 4 bases, with 8 bases of the junction left unmatched. For the CDR3, the DNA is TGTGCCAGCAGCTTAGCTGGACAGGTTGGGGCAGATACGCAGTATTTT. Translating gives CASSLAGQVGADTQYF. The full variable domain, with the rest looked up from reference TRBV13 and TRBJ2-3, is AAGVIQSPRHLIKEKRETATLKCYPIPRHDTVYWYQQGPGQDPQFLISFYEKMQSDKGSIPDRFSAQQFSDYHSELNMSSLELGDSALYFCASSLAGQVGADTQYFGPGTRLTVL.

The gene calls are TRBV2 and TRBJ2-7, with 7 bases matching TRBD1. The CDR3 has 15 residues. V lost 2 bases to trimming and J lost 4 bases; unmatched junction nucleotides: 8. Germline V gene sequence: CDR1 SNHLY, CDR2 FYNNEI. The CDR3 region is CASSETPRQGYEQYF. CDR3 bases: TGTGCCAGCAGTGAAACCCCGAGACAGGGTTACGAGCAGTACTTC.

V is TRBV6-4 and J is TRBJ2-3; D is possibly TRBD2 (6 bases). The CDR3 is 16 amino acids. Germline assignment: CDR1 MRHNA and CDR2 SNTAGT. Trimming took 7 bases from V and 0 from J, leaving 17 bases between them. The CDR3 coding sequence is TGTGCCAGCACAACCCGGGACTTGCCTAGCACAGATACGCAGTATTTT. Translated: CASTTRDLPSTDTQYF.

CDR3 protein: CASSVSPTSASYEQYF. As DNA, the CDR3 is TGTGCCAGCAGCGTAAGCCCTACTAGCGCCTCCTACGAGCAGTACTTC. The V call is TRBV9, the J call TRBJ2-7, with TRBD2 identical over 7 bases. The J segment lost 0 bases and the V segment lost 1 base, leaving 7 bases of the junction unmatched. Germline CDR1 reads SGDLS; CDR2 reads YYNGEE. CDR3 length: 16 residues.

This rearrangement joins TRBV10-1 to TRBJ1-1; no clear D gene. Trimming took 3 bases from V and 7 from J, leaving 6 bases between them. The CDR3 has 11 amino acids. The germline V gene encodes CDR1 WNHNN and CDR2 SYGVQD (reference sequence). CDR3 DNA sequence: TGCGCCAGCAGTGAAGGATTTGAAGCTTTCTTT. This gives the protein CASSEGFEAFF.

The chain combines TRBV30 with TRBJ1-6; D gene ambiguous. The CDR3 totals 14 residues. Germline lookup yields CDR1 GTSNPN and CDR2 SVGIG (reference sequence). Trimming took off 0 bases at V and 8 bases at J, with 11 bases between the two ends. The CDR3 protein is CAWSVPEADSPLHF. CDR3 DNA: TGTGCCTGGAGTGTTCCAGAGGCGGATTCACCCCTCCACTTT.

About this clone itself: This same CDR3 is encoded by further DNA sequences in the sample. V usage is TRBV5-4 and J usage is TRBJ2-7; perhaps TRBD2 as D (6 bases). Germline CDR1 reads SGHNT; CDR2 reads YYREEE (reference sequence). The germline V and J ends were trimmed by 2 bases and 4 bases, with 10 bases remaining between them. This CDR3 has 13 amino acids. The CDR3 DNA reads TGTGCCAGCAGCTTCCTCGGGGGTTACGAGCAGTACTTC. Translating it yields CASSFLGGYEQYF.

The rearrangement uses TRBV11-1 and TRBJ2-7, with a tentative D call TRBD1 (5 bases). Germline V gene sequence: CDR1 SGHAT, CDR2 FQDESV (reference sequence). V lost 2 bases and J 4 bases, leaving 9 bases between the germline ends. CDR3 size: 13 residues. In nucleotides, the CDR3 is TGTGCCAGCAGCTTAAGGGGAAGATACGAGCAGTACTTC. This translates into CASSLRGRYEQYF.

This clone has a single count. The CDR3 protein is CASSQDLNTDTQYF. CDR3 sequence (DNA): TGCGCCAGCAGCCAAGATTTGAATACAGATACGCAGTATTTT. The chain couples TRBV4-3 to TRBJ2-3; no firm D call. V dropped 0 bases and J dropped 3 bases, with 7 bases sitting between them. The CDR3 contains 14 residues. The V gene's germline CDR1 is LGHNA and CDR2 YSLEER.